The text below deals with one TCR beta chain. The data derive from a study of blood T cell repertoires in COVID-19. The wider study: Material from acute and convalescent COVID-19 was sourced from the United States, Italy and Spain. PBMCs, B-cell-depleted T cells, or T cells were the source of the cDNA or gDNA that made up the material.

Methods used by the authors: Amplified reference gene primers provided the basis for estimating nucleated cell counts. The protocol was immunoSEQ multiplex PCR, while the TCRdb copy is restricted to in-frame clones and leaves out a portion. V, J and clone size are those of that table, while D and trimming were read from the DNA. The data show 130,000 or so clones, over 60% seen once. The CDR3 consists of 15 residues. CDR1 is SGHRS and CDR2 is YFSETQ in the germline V gene. V lost 2 bases, J lost 7 bases, and 6 bases stayed unmatched. Material for sequencing was peripheral blood. The sequence was obtained from a woman in her seventies with acute or convalescent COVID-19. This rearrangement joins TRBV5-1 to TRBJ1-6; 7 bases map to TRBD1. The DNA of the CDR3 is TGCGCCAGCAGCTTACAGGGGAAAGCGAATTCACCCCTCCACTTT. This gives the protein CASSLQGKANSPLHF.